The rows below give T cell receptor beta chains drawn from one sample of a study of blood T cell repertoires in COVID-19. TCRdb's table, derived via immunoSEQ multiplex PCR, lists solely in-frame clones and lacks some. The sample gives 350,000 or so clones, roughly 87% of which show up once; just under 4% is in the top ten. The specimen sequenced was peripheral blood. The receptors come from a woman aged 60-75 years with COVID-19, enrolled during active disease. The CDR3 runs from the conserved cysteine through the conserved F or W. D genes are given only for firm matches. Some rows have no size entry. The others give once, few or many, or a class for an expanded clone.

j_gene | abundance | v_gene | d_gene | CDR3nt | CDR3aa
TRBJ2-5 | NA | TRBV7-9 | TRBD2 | TGTGCCAGCAGCTTAGTGGGAGGGACGGGGTCGCGGACCCAGTACTTC | CASSLVGGTGSRTQYF
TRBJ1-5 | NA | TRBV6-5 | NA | TGTGCCAGCAGCCCGGCAGGGTCACCTCAGCCCCAGCATTTT | CASSPAGSPQPQHF
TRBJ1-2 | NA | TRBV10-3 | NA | TGTGCCATCAGTGAGGGAGTAGCAGCGACCAACTATGGCTACACCTTC | CAISEGVAATNYGYTF
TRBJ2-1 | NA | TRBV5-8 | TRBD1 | TGTGCCAGCAGCGCCCCCGGGACAGGGGGCTTTGAGCAGTTCTTC | CASSAPGTGGFEQFF
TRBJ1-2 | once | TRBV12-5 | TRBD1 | TGTGCTAGTGGTTTGTCGACAGGGGAACATGGCTACACCTTC | CASGLSTGEHGYTF
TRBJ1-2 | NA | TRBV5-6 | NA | TGTGCCAGCAACTCCGGGGACACAACTAACTATGGCTACACCTTC | CASNSGDTTNYGYTF
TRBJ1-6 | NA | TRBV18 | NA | TGTGCCAGCTCACCTATACACGGCAGCGATAATTCACCCCTCCACTTT | CASSPIHGSDNSPLHF
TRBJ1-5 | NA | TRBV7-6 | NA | TGTGCCAGCAGCCCCCTAGGGGGTGTCAATCAGCCCCAGCATTTT | CASSPLGGVNQPQHF
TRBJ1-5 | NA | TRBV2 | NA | TGTGCCAGCCGGCGGGGCACAAATCAGCCCCAGCATTTT | CASRRGTNQPQHF
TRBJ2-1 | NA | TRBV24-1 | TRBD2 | TGTGCCACCAGTGATCCGTCAGCGGGGGGGCAGGACAATGAGCAGTTCTTC | CATSDPSAGGQDNEQFF
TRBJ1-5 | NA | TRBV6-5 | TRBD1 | TGTGCCACCAACGGGGGACAGGTTGGTCAGCCCCAGCATTTT | CATNGGQVGQPQHF
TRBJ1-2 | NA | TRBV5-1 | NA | TGCGCCAGCAGCTTGGAGGGAGGGAACTATGGCTACACCTTC | CASSLEGGNYGYTF
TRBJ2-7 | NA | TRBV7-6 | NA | TGTGCCAGCAGCACAAACCCTCCCCCGGGACTCACTTCCGAGCAGTACTTC | CASSTNPPPGLTSEQYF
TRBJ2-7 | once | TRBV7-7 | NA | TGTGCTAGCAGCTTAGCCCCAGGGCAGAAGCAGTACTTC | CASSLAPGQKQYF
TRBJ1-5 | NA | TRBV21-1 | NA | TGTGCCAGCAGCAAAAAGCACAGGTATAGCAATCAGCCCCAGCATTTT | CASSKKHRYSNQPQHF
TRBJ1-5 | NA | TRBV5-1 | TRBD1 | TGCGCCAGCAGCCCGCCGGGACAGAGTTACAATCAGCCCCAGCATTTT | CASSPPGQSYNQPQHF
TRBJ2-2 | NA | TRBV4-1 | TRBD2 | TGCGCCAGCAGCCAAGGGGGTGGGGGGGAAACCCGGGAGCTGTTTTTT | CASSQGGGGETRELFF
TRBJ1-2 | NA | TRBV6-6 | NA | TGTGCCAGCAGTTACCCCGGGGATTATGGCTACACCTTC | CASSYPGDYGYTF
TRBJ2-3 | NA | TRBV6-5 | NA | TGTGCCAGCAGATTCTACAGGGTTTCCCTAGATACGCAGTATTTT | CASRFYRVSLDTQYF
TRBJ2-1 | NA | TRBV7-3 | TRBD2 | TGTGCCAGCAGCCCCGATAGCGGGGGGGCGTTTATTGAGCAGTTCTTC | CASSPDSGGAFIEQFF
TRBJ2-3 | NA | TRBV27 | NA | TGTGCCAGCAGTTTACGCAGGGTGGATACGCAGTATTTT | CASSLRRVDTQYF
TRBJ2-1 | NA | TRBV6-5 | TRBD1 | TGTGCCAGCAGTTCAAGGACAGGGGGCCTGGGGCATGAGCAGTTCTTC | CASSSRTGGLGHEQFF
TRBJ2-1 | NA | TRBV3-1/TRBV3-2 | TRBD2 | TGTGCCAGCAGCCCGAGCGGGGGGGGTTACAATGAGCAGTTCTTC | CASSPSGGGYNEQFF
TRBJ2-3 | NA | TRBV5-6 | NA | TGTGCCAGCAGCTCGTGGGGCGGCTTAGTCACAGATACGCAGTATTTT | CASSSWGGLVTDTQYF
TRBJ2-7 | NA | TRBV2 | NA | TGTGCCAGCAGACTTGACACCCTGTCAGACAGCGAGTACTTC | CASRLDTLSDSEYF
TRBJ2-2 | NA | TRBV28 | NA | TGTGCCAGCAGGCACCAGGGGGGCGGGGAGCTGTTTTTT | CASRHQGGGELFF
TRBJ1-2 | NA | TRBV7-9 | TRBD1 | TGTGCCAGCAGCTCTCCGAGTGACAGGGCGTTTGGCTACACCTTC | CASSSPSDRAFGYTF